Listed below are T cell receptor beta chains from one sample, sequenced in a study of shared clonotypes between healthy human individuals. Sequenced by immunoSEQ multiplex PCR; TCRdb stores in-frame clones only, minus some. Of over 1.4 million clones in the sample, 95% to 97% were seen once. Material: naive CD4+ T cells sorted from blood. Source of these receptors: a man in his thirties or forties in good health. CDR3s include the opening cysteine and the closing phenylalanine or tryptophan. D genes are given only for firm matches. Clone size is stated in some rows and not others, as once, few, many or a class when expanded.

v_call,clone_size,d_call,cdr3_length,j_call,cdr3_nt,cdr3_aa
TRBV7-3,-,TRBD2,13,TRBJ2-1,TGTGCCAGCAGCTTAAAGGGAGGGGATGAGCAGTTCTTC,CASSLKGGDEQFF
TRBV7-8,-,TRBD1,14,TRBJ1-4,TGTGCCAGCAGCTTGGGGACAGCCGGGGGAAAACTGTTTTTT,CASSLGTAGGKLFF
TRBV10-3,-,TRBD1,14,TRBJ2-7,TGTGCCATCAAAAAGGACAGGGGACCTTACGAGCAGTACTTC,CAIKKDRGPYEQYF
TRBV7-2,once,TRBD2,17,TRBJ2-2,TGTGCCAGCAGCTTAGAGTCGAGCGGGAGGGGGACCGGGGAGCTGTTTTTT,CASSLESSGRGTGELFF
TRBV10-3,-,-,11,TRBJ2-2,TGTGCCATCAGCAGGACCGGGGAGCTGTTTTTT,CAISRTGELFF
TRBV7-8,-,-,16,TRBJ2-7,TGTGCCAGCAGCCGGCCCCAGCGGCGGAACTCCTACGAGCAGTACTTC,CASSRPQRRNSYEQYF
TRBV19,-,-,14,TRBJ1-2,TGTGCCAGTAGTTCGGCCGAGGGAAGCTTTGGCTACACCTTC,CASSSAEGSFGYTF
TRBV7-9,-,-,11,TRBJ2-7,TGTGCCAGCAGCTTTCGGCACGAGCAGTACTTC,CASSFRHEQYF
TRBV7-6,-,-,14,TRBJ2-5,TGTGCCAGCAGCTCCGGGACGATACAAGAGACCCAGTACTTC,CASSSGTIQETQYF
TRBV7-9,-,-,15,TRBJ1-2,TGTGCCAGCAGCCAGGTCCAGGGGATTCACTATGGCTACACCTTC,CASSQVQGIHYGYTF
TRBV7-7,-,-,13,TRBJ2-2,TGTGCCAGCAGCTTAGACGGGACCGGGGAGCTGTTTTTT,CASSLDGTGELFF
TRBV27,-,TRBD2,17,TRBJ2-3,TGTGCCAGCAGTTTAGTTTTTGGCGGGAGGGGTACAGATACGCAGTATTTT,CASSLVFGGRGTDTQYF
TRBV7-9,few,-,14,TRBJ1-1,TGTGCCAGCAGCCTCAGGGACCTGAACACTGAAGCTTTCTTT,CASSLRDLNTEAFF
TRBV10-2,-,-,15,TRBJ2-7,TGCGCCAGCAGTGACGGTTTCAAGCCCGCCTACGAGCAGTACTTC,CASSDGFKPAYEQYF
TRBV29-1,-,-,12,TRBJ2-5,TGCAGCGGGGAACAGGGAGGCGAGACCCAGTACTTC,CSGEQGGETQYF
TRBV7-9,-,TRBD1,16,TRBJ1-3,TGTGCCAGCAGCCCACCCGACAGGGAGGCTGGAAACACCATATATTTT,CASSPPDREAGNTIYF
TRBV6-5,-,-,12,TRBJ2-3,TGTGCCACCCGGACAGGCACAGATACGCAGTATTTT,CATRTGTDTQYF
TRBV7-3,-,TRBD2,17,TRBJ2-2,TGTGCCAGCAGCCCGGAACGAGCGGGAGTGGGAACCGGGGAGCTGTTTTTT,CASSPERAGVGTGELFF
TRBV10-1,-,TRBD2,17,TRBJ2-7,TGCGCCAATAAGGGCCAGCGGGAGGGCCTCCAACCCTACGAGCAGTACTTC,CANKGQREGLQPYEQYF
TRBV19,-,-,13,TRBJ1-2,TGTGCCAGTCACCGGGACATATACTATGGCTACACCTTC,CASHRDIYYGYTF
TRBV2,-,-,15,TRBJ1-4,TGTGCCAGCAGGGCAGGTCCCGTGACTAATGAAAAACTGTTTTTT,CASRAGPVTNEKLFF
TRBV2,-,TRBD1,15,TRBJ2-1,TGTGCCAGCAGTGATTCCGGGACAGGAAACAATGAGCAGTTCTTC,CASSDSGTGNNEQFF
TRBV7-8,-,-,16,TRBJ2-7,TGTGCCAGCAGCTTAGGGCAAAGCAGGGTTCACTACGAGCAGTACTTC,CASSLGQSRVHYEQYF
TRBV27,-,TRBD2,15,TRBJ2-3,TGTGCCAGCCGAGAGGCGGGAGGGCCTACAGATACGCAGTATTTT,CASREAGGPTDTQYF
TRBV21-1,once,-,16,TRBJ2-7,TGTGCCAGCAGGACAGCCAACCCTGCGGAGACCTACGAGCAGTACTTC,CASRTANPAETYEQYF
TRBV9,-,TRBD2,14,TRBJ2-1,TGTGCCAGCAGCGTCACTAGCGGAAACAATGAGCAGTTCTTC,CASSVTSGNNEQFF
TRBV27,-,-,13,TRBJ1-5,TGTGCCAGCAGTTTTGGGAGTTGGCAGCCCCAGCATTTT,CASSFGSWQPQHF
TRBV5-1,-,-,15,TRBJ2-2,TGCGCCAGCAGCTCCTCGACAGCCAACACCGGGGAGCTGTTTTTT,CASSSSTANTGELFF
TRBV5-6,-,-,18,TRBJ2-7,TGTGCCACAGCACCCTATAACCCCACTAAGTGGCTGGCCTACGAGCAGTACTTC,CATAPYNPTKWLAYEQYF
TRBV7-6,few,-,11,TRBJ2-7,TGTGCCAGCAGCTTAGGGCCCGAGCAGTACTTC,CASSLGPEQYF
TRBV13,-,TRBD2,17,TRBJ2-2,TGTGCCAGCAGCTTAAAGTTCCTAGCGGGAGACACCGGGGAGCTGTTTTTT,CASSLKFLAGDTGELFF
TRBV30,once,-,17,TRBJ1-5,TGTGCCTGGAGGTGTTCCTCCCAGGGTCTCCCTCGCCAGCCCCAGCATTTT,CAWRCSSQGLPRQPQHF
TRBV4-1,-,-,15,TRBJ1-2,TGCGCCAGCAGCCGGGTGAACCGAAAGACCTATGGCTACACCTTC,CASSRVNRKTYGYTF
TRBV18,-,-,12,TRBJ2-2,TGTGCCAGCTCGAGGGGTGCCGGGGAGCTGTTTTTT,CASSRGAGELFF
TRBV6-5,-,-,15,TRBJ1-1,TGTGCCAGCAGTAAACTAGTTACCCGCGTCACTGAAGCTTTCTTT,CASSKLVTRVTEAFF
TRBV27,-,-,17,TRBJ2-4,TGTGCCAGCAGTAAGGTGGGAGAGGGGCTAGCCAAAAACATTCAGTACTTC,CASSKVGEGLAKNIQYF
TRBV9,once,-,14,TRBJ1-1,TGTGCCAGCAGCCCTACCCCAGGGGACACTGAAGCTTTCTTT,CASSPTPGDTEAFF
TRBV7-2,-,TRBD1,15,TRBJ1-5,TGTGCCAGCAGCCGGGGACAGGGGGCGATTCAGCCCCAGCATTTT,CASSRGQGAIQPQHF
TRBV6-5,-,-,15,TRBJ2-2,TGTGCCAGCAGTTACGTTCGGATTCACACCGGGGAGCTGTTTTTT,CASSYVRIHTGELFF
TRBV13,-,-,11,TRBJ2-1,TGTGCCAGCAGCTCGACCCCTGAGCAGTTCTTC,CASSSTPEQFF
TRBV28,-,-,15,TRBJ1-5,TGTGCCAGCAGTTTAAGAGCAGGGTTAATGTCGCCCCAGCATTTT,CASSLRAGLMSPQHF
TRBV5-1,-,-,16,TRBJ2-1,TGCGCCAGCAGCTTGGCCTTAGGGAGCTCCTACAATGAGCAGTTCTTC,CASSLALGSSYNEQFF
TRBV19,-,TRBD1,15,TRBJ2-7,TGTGCCAGTAGTATAGATCCAGGACAGGACTACGAGCAGTACTTC,CASSIDPGQDYEQYF